The T cell receptor beta chain under discussion was sequenced for a study of T cell responses to AZD1222 COVID-19 vaccine. The method was immunoSEQ multiplex PCR; TCRdb's version includes in-frame clones alone and lacks a portion of them. In the table there are around 75,000 clones, about 87% of which are singletons. Study findings and constraints: A mostly white British donor set with more females was recruited, and clonal diversity was possibly underestimated.

A word on this clone: The antigen is unknown.

Germline CDR1 LGHDT, CDR2 YNNKEL (reference sequence). The CDR3 contains 18 residues. Trimming took off 0 bases at V and 8 bases at J, with 20 bases between the two ends. This material consisted of peripheral blood, taken 28 days after the second dose of the MenACWY control vaccine. The TCR comes from an adult who received the MenACWY meningococcal vaccine as a control. The rearrangement joins TRBV3-1 (or the pseudogene TRBV3-2) to TRBJ1-6, with a possible D match to TRBD1 (6 bases). The DNA of the CDR3 is TGTGCCAGCAGCCAAGATCTGGGCGGGGGGCGAAGAGATTCACCCCTCCACTTT. Translating gives CASSQDLGGGRRDSPLHF.